This T cell receptor beta chain was observed in a study of CD8 T cells in Susac syndrome. The CDR3 totals 12 residues. The ends were cut back, 3 bases at V and 5 bases at J, with 3 bases in the middle. Germline values: CDR1 SGDLS, CDR2 YYNGEE. The authors negatively isolated CD8+ and CD4+ T cells and FACS-enriched TEMRA cells. The RNA, about 0.45 to 1 ug, was put through reverse transcription using random hexamers. An immunoSEQ multiplex PCR amplified TCR beta CDR3 over 54 Vbeta and 13 Jbeta. TCRdb reanalysed the immunoSEQ multiplex PCR reads using MiXCR and keeps one entry per CDR3 protein. The sample records a few hundred thousand distinct CDR3 sequences, about 96% being singletons.

This chain joins TRBV9 and TRBJ1-6; D is unresolved. This sequence originates from a human donor with multiple sclerosis. The sample comprised CD4+ T cells from PBMCs. The DNA of the CDR3 is TGTGCCAGCAGCGCTAATAATTCACCCCTCCACTTT. The encoded protein is CASSANNSPLHF.